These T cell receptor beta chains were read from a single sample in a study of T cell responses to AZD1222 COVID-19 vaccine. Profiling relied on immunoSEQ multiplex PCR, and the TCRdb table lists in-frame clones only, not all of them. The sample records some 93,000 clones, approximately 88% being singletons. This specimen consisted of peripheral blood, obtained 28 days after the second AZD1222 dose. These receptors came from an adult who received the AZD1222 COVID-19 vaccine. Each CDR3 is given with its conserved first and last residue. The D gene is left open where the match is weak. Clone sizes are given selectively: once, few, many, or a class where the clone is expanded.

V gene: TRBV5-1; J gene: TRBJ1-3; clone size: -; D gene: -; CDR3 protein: CASSLGRAEGNTIYF; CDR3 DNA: TGCGCCAGCAGCTTGGGTAGGGCAGAAGGAAACACCATATATTTT
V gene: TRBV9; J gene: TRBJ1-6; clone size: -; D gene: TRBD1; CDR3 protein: CASSVATGGLDSPLHF; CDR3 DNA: TGTGCCAGCAGCGTAGCAACAGGGGGCTTAGATTCACCCCTCCACTTT
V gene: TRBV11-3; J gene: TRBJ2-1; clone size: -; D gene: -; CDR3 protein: CASSYSGSYNEQFF; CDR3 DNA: TGTGCCAGCAGCTACAGTGGCTCCTACAATGAGCAGTTCTTC
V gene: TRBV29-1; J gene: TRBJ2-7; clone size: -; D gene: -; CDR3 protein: CSVDKQGHEQYF; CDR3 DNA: TGCAGCGTTGACAAACAGGGCCACGAGCAGTACTTC
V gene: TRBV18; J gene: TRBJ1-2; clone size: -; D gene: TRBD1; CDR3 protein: CASSPSRTGENYGYTF; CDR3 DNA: TGTGCCAGCTCACCTTCCCGGACAGGGGAAAACTATGGCTACACCTTC
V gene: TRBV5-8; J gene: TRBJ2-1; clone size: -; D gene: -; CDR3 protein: CASSLLALSMGSEQFF; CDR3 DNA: TGTGCCAGCAGCTTGCTCGCTTTATCTATGGGTTCTGAGCAGTTCTTC
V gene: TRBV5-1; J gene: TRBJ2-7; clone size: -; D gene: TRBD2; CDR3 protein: CASSLEPGLLAGGNF; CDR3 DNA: TGCGCCAGCAGCTTGGAGCCCGGACTACTAGCGGGGGGGAACTTC
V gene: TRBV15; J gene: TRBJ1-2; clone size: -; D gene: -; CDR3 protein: CATSRDLRRESYGYTF; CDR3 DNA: TGTGCCACCAGCAGAGATCTTAGGAGGGAGAGCTATGGCTACACCTTC
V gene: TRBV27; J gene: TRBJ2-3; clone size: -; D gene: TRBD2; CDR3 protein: CASSFLGLAGEESTDTQYF; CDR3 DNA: TGTGCCAGCAGTTTTCTTGGACTAGCGGGAGAAGAGTCCACAGATACGCAGTATTTT
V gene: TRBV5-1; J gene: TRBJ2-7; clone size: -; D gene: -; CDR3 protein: CASSLHEGAYEQYF; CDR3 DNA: TGCGCCAGCAGCTTGCATGAGGGCGCGTACGAGCAGTACTTC
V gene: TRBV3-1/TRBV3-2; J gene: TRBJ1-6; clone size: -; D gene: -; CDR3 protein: CASSQGDTLNSPLHF; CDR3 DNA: TGTGCCAGCAGCCAAGGGGACACACTGAATTCACCCCTCCACTTT
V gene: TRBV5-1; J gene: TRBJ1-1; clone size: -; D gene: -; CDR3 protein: CASSLANTEAFF; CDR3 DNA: TGCGCCAGCAGCTTGGCGAACACTGAAGCTTTCTTT
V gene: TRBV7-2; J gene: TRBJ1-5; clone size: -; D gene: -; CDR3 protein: CASSFNRAFNQPQHF; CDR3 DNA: TGTGCCAGCAGCTTTAACAGAGCCTTCAATCAGCCCCAGCATTTT
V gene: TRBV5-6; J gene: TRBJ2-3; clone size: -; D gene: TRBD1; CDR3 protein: CASSLGPGQGTDTQYF; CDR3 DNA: TGTGCCAGCAGCTTGGGGCCGGGACAGGGGACAGATACGCAGTATTTT
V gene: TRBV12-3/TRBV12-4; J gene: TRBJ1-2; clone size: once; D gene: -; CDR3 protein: CASSPGRNYGYTF; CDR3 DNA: TGTGCCAGCAGCCCCGGGAGGAACTATGGCTACACCTTC
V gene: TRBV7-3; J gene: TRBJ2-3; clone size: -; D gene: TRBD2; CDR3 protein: CASSRSGGAKDTQYF; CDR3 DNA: TGTGCCAGCAGCCGTAGCGGGGGGGCCAAAGATACGCAGTATTTT
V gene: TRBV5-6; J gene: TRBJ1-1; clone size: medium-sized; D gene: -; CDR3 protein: CASRLGGTEAFF; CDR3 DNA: TGTGCCAGCAGGTTGGGGGGGACTGAAGCTTTCTTT
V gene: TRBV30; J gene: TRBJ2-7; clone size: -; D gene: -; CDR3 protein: CAWNRDDEQYF; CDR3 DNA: TGTGCCTGGAACAGGGACGACGAGCAGTACTTC
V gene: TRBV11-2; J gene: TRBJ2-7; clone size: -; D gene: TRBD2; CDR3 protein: CASSPGGLYEQYF; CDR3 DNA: TGTGCCAGCAGCCCGGGGGGGCTTTACGAGCAGTACTTC
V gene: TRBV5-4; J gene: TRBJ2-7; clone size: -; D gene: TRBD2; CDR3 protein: CASSLAGLTYEQYF; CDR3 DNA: TGTGCCAGCAGCTTGGCGGGACTAACCTACGAGCAGTACTTC
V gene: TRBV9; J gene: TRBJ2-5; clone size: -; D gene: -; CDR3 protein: CASSPPPGAAGETQYF; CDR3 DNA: TGTGCCAGCAGCCCCCCTCCAGGAGCCGCGGGGGAGACCCAGTACTTC
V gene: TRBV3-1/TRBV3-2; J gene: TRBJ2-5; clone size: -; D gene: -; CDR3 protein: CASSQVETQYF; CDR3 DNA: TGTGCCAGCAGCCAGGTAGAGACCCAGTACTTC
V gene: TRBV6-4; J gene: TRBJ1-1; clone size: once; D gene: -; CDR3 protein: CASSRESDTEAFF; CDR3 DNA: TGTGCCAGCAGTAGGGAATCGGACACTGAAGCTTTCTTT
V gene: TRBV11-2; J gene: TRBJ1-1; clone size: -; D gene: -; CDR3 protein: CASSLMDSEAFF; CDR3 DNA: TGTGCCAGCAGCTTAATGGATTCGGAAGCTTTCTTT
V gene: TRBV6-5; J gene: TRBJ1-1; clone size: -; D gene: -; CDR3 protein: CASSYSTMNTEAFF; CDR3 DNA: TGTGCCAGCAGTTACAGCACCATGAACACTGAAGCTTTCTTT
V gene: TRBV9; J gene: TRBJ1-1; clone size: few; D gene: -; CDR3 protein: CASSGGGVTEAFF; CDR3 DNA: TGTGCCAGCAGCGGCGGAGGGGTCACTGAAGCTTTCTTT
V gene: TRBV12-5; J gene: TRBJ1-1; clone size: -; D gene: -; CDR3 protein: CASGPGGEGTEAFF; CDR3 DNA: TGTGCTAGTGGTCCGGGCGGGGAGGGGACTGAAGCTTTCTTT
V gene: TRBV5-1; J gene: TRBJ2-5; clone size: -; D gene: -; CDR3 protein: CASSPRDHKETQYF; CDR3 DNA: TGCGCCAGCAGCCCAAGGGACCACAAAGAGACCCAGTACTTC
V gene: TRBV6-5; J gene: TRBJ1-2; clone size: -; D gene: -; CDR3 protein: CASRQGNYGYTF; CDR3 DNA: TGTGCCAGCAGGCAGGGAAACTATGGCTACACCTTC
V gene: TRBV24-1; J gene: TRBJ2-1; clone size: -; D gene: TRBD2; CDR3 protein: CATSTSGGAAENEQFF; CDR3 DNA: TGTGCCACCTCGACGTCCGGGGGGGCCGCGGAGAATGAGCAGTTCTTC
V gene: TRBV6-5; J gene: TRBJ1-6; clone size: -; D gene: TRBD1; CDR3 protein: CASSYGVSGGNSPLHF; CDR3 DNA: TGTGCCAGCAGTTACGGTGTGTCAGGGGGTAATTCACCCCTCCACTTT
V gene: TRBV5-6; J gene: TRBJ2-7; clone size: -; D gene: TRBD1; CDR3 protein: CASSSPGQGYEQYF; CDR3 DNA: TGTGCCAGCAGCTCTCCGGGACAGGGATACGAGCAGTACTTC
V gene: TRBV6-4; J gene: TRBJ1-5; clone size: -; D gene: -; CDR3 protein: CASSHFRWARPNQPQHF; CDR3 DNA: TGTGCCAGCAGTCATTTTAGGTGGGCTCGGCCTAATCAGCCCCAGCATTTT
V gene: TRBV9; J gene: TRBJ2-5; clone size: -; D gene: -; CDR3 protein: CASSVGPTRALRETQYF; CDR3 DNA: TGTGCCAGCAGCGTAGGGCCAACACGGGCACTAAGGGAGACCCAGTACTTC
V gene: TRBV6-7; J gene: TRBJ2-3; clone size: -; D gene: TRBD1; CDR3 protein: CASSYSGQESTDTQYF; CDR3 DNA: TGTGCCAGCAGTTACTCCGGACAGGAGAGCACAGATACGCAGTATTTT
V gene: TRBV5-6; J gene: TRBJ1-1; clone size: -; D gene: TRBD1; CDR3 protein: CASSTGTGEEAFF; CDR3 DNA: TGTGCCAGCAGTACCGGGACAGGGGAGGAGGCTTTCTTT